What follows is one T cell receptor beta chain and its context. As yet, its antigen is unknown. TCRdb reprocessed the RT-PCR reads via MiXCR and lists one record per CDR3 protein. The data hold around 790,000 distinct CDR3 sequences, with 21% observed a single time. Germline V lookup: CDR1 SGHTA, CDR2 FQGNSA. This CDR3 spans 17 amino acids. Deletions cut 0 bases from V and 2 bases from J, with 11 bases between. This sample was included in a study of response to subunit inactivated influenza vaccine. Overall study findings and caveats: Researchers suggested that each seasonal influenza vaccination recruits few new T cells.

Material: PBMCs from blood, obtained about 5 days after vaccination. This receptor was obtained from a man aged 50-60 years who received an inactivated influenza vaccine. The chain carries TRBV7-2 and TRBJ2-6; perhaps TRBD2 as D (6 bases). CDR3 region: CASSLALWGAGANVLTF. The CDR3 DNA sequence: TGTGCCAGCAGCTTAGCGCTTTGGGGGGCTGGGGCCAACGTCCTGACTTTC.